This record covers a single TCR beta chain. This entry comes from a study of blood T cell repertoires in COVID-19. Background on the study: Whether acute or convalescent, the COVID-19 samples came from the United States, Italy and Spain. PBMCs, B-cell-depleted T cells, or T cells provided the cDNA or gDNA that made up the material.

The method was immunoSEQ multiplex PCR; TCRdb's version includes in-frame clones alone and lacks a portion of them. The table has some 200,000 clones, about nine tenths seen once. This CDR3 contains 17 residues. V shed 3 bases, J shed 6 bases, and the junction held 9 bases outside the gene matches. Germline assignment: CDR1 MGHDK and CDR2 SYGVNS. The sequenced sample was peripheral blood. The chain joins TRBV25-1 to TRBJ2-4; 12 nucleotides match TRBD1. This clonotype was sampled from an elderly man with acute or convalescent COVID-19. The CDR3 coding sequence is TGTGCCAGCAGTGATCAGGGGACAGGGGGCGCTGGAAACATTCAGTACTTC. Translating gives CASSDQGTGGAGNIQYF. The variable domain in full, completed from reference TRBV25-1 and TRBJ2-4, reads EADIYQTPRYLVIGTGKKITLECSQTMGHDKMYWYQQDPGMELHLIHYSYGVNSTEKGDLSSESTVSRIRTEHFPLTLESARPSHTSQYLCASSDQGTGGAGNIQYFGAGTRLSVL.